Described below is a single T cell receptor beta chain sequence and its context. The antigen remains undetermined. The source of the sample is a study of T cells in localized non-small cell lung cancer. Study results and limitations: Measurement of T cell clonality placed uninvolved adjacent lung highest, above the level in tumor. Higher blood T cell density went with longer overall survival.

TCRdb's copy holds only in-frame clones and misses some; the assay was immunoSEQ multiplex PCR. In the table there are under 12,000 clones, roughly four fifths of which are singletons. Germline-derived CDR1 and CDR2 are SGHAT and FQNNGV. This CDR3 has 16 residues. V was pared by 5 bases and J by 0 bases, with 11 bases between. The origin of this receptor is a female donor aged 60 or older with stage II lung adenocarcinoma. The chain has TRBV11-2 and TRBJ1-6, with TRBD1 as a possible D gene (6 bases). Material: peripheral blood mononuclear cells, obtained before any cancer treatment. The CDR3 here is CASSRTVNSYNSPLHF. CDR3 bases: TGTGCCAGCAGCCGGACAGTAAACTCCTATAATTCACCCCTCCACTTT. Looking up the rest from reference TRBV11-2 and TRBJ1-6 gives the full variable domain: EAGVAQSPRYKIIEKRQSVAFWCNPISGHATLYWYQQILGQGPKLLIQFQNNGVVDDSQLPKDRFSAERLKGVDSTLKIQPAKLEDSAVYLCASSRTVNSYNSPLHFGNGTRLTVT.